This T cell receptor beta chain emerged from a study of blood T cell repertoires in COVID-19. Using immunoSEQ multiplex PCR, the repertoire was profiled, and TCRdb retains in-frame clones only, with some absent. The sample lists roughly 500,000 clones, approximately 90% occurring once. The CDR3 is 14 amino acids. The junction had 2 bases not matched to a gene; V was cut back by 1 base and J by 3 bases. The germline CDR1 and CDR2 sequences are LGHNT and FRNRAP. The sequenced sample consisted of PBMCs or T cells enriched from blood (not recorded which). The chain combines TRBV12-5 with TRBJ1-2, with 7 bases aligning to TRBD1. The clonotype originates from a woman aged 40 to 50 who had recovered from COVID-19. CDR3 DNA sequence: TGTGCTAGTGGTTTGGAGACAGGGTACTATGGCTACACCTTC. Protein product: CASGLETGYYGYTF.